This T cell receptor (beta chain) was identified during a study of T-cell reconstitution after alpha-beta-depleted transplantation in children. This clonotype was detected ten times or more. The ends were cut back, 6 bases at V and 1 base at J, with 18 bases in the middle. The germline gives CDR1 DFQATT, CDR2 SNEGSKA (reference sequence). This CDR3 has 15 residues. As it was prepared, the TCRbeta library received unique molecular identifiers. One entry per CDR3 protein, called by TCRdb with MiXCR from the PCR reads. The sample contains around 680,000 distinct CDR3 sequences, roughly 15% of which appear only once.

This clonotype was sampled from a human donor who donated a stem cell graft to a child with acute myeloid leukemia. The specimen was PBMCs from the stem cell graft donor, collected from the stem cell graft. The chain recombines TRBV20-1 with TRBJ1-1; D gene ambiguous. The CDR3 bases are TGCAGTGCCGCCAGGTTAGCGTTGGCGAACACTGAAGCTTTCTTT. Translated, it gives CSAARLALANTEAFF.